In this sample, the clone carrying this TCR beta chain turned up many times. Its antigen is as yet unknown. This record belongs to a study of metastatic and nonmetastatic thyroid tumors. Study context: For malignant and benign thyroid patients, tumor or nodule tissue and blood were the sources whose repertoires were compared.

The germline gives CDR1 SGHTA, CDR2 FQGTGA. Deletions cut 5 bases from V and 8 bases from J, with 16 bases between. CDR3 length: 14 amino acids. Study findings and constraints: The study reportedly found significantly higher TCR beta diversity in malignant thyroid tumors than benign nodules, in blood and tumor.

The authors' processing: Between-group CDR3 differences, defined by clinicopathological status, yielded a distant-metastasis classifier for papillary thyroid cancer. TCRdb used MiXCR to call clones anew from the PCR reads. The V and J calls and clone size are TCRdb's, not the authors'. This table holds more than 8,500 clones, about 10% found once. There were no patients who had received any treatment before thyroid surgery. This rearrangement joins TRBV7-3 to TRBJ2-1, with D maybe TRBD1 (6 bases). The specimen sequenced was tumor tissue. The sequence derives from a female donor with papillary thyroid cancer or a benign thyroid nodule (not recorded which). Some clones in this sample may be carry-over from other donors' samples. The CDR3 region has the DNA TGTGCCAGCAGCCCCTCACAGGACAGTTATGAGCAGTTCTTC. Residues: CASSPSQDSYEQFF.